Included here is one TCR beta chain sequence, with context. This sample is part of a study of blood T cell repertoires in COVID-19. Study-level background: Both acute and convalescent COVID-19 samples were obtained from the United States, Italy and Spain. From T cells, B-cell-depleted T cells, or PBMCs came the material, which was cDNA or gDNA.

Only in-frame clones appear in the TCRdb table, and some are missing; sequencing was by immunoSEQ multiplex PCR. The profile covers around 270,000 clones, with about 86% appearing a single time and almost 2% taken by the ten largest. Germline CDR1 and CDR2: MGHRA and YSYEKL. The V and J ends lost 0 bases and 2 bases respectively, with 14 bases between them. This CDR3 contains 17 residues. The rearrangement links TRBV4-1 to TRBJ1-3; D unclear. The sequence was collected from a man in his thirties or forties with active or convalescent COVID-19. Sequenced material: peripheral blood. The CDR3 spells CASSQDEREWPGNTIYF. Here the CDR3 DNA reads TGCGCCAGCAGCCAAGACGAGAGGGAATGGCCTGGAAACACCATATATTTT.